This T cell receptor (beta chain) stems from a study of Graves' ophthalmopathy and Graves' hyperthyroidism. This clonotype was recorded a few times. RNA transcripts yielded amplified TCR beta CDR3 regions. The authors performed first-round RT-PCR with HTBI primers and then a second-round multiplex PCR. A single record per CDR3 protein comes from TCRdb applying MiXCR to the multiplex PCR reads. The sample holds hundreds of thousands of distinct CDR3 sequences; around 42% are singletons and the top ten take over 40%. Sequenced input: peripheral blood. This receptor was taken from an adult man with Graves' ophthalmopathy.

The CDR3 loop is CASSLPTGLGEQYF. CDR3 DNA: TGTGCCAGCAGTTTACCTACAGGGTTGGGTGAGCAGTACTTC. V usage is TRBV12-3 or TRBV12-4 and J usage is TRBJ2-7; perhaps TRBD1 as D (6 bases). The CDR3 length is 14 residues. V was trimmed by 2 bases and J by 7 bases, leaving 15 bases between them.